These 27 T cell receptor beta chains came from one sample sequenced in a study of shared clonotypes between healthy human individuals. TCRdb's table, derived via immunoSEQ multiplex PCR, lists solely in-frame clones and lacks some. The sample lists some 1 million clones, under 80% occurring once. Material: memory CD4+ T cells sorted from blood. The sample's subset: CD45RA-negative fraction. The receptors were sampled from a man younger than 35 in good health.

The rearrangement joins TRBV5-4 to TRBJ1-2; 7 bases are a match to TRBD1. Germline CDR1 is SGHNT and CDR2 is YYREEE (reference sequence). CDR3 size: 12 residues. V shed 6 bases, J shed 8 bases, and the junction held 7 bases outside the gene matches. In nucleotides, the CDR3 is TGTGCCAGCACAGACAGGGAGGGGGGCTACACCTTC. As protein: CASTDREGGYTF.

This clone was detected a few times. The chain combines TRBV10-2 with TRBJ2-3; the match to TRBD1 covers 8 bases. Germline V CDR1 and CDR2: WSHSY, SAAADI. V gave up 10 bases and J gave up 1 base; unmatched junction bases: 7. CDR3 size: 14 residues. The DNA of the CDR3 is TGCGCCACCCTGACAGGGGCGGGCACAGATACGCAGTATTTT. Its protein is CATLTGAGTDTQYF.

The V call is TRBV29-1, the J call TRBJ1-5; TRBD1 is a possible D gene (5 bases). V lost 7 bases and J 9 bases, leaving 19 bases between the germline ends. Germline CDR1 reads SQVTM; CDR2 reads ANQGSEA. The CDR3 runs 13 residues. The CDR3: CSGPGTVIPPQHF. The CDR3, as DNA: TGCAGCGGACCCGGGACGGTGATTCCGCCCCAGCATTTT.

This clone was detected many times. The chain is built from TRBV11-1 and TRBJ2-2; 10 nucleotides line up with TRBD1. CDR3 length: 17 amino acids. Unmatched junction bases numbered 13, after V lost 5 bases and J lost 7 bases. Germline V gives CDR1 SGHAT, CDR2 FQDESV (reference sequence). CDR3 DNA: TGTGCCAGCAGCACAAAGACAGGGGGCGGAATACTCGGGGAGCTGTTTTTT. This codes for CASSTKTGGGILGELFF.

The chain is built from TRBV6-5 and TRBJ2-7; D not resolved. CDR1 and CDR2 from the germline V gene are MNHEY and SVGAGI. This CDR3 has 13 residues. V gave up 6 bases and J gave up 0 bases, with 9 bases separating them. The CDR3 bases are TGTGCCAGCAGCCCCTCGGGCTCCTACGAGCAGTACTTC. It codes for CASSPSGSYEQYF.

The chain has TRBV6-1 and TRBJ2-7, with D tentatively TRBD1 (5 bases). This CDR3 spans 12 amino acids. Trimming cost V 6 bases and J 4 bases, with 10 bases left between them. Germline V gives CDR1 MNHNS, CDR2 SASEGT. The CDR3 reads CASSRASYEQYF. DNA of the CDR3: TGTGCCAGCAGCAGGGCTTCGTACGAGCAGTACTTC.

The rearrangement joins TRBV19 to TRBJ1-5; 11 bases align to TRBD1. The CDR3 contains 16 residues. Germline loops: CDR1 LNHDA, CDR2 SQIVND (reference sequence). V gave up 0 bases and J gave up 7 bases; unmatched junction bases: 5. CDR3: CASSIDRDRGSQPQHF. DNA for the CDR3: TGTGCCAGTAGTATAGATCGGGACAGGGGGAGCCAGCCCCAGCATTTT.

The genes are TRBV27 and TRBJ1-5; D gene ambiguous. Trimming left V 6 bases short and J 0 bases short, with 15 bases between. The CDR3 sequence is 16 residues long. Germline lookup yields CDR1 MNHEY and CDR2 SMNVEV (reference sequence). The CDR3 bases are TGTGCCAGCAGCCCCCGAAGTACGGATAGCAATCAGCCCCAGCATTTT. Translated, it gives CASSPRSTDSNQPQHF.

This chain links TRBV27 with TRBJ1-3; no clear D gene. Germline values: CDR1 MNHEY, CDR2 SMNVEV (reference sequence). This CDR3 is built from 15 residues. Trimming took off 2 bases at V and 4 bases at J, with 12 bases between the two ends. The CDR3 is CASSLRAQVGNTIYF. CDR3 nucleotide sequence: TGTGCCAGCAGTTTAAGAGCCCAAGTAGGAAACACCATATATTTT.

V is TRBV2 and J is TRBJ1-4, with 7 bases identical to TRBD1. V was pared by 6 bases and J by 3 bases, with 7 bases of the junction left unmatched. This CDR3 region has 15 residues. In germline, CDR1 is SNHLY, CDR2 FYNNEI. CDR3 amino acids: CASSEGDSANEKLFF. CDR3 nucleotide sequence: TGTGCCAGCAGCGAGGGGGACAGCGCTAATGAAAAACTGTTTTTT.

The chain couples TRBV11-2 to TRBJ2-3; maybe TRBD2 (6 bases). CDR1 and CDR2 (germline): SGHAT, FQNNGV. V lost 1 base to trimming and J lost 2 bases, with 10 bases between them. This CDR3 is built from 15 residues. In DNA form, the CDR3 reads TGTGCCAGCAGCTTAGGACCGGGGGACACAGATACGCAGTATTTT. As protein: CASSLGPGDTDTQYF.

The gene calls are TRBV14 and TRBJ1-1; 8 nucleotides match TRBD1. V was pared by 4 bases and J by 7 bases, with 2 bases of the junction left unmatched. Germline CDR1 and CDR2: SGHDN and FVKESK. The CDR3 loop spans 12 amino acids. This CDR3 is CASSRTGYEAFF. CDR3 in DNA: TGTGCCAGCAGCCGGACAGGGTATGAAGCTTTCTTT. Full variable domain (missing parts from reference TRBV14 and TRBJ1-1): EAGVTQFPSHSVIEKGQTVTLRCDPISGHDNLYWYRRVMGKEIKFLLHFVKESKQDESGMPNNRFLAERTGGTYSTLKVQPAELEDSGVYFCASSRTGYEAFFGQGTRLTVV.

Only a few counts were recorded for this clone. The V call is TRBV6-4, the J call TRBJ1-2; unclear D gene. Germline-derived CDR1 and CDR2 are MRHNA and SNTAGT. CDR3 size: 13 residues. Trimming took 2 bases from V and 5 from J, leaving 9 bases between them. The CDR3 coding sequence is TGTGCCAGCAGTGACCCCGGTTCATATGGCTACACCTTC. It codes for CASSDPGSYGYTF.

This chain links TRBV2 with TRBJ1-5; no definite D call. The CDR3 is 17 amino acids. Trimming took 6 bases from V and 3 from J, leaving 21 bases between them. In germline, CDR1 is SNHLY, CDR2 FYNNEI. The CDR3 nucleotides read TGTGCCAGCAGCGATAGTACGGCCGGCCCTAACAATCAGCCCCAGCATTTT. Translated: CASSDSTAGPNNQPQHF.

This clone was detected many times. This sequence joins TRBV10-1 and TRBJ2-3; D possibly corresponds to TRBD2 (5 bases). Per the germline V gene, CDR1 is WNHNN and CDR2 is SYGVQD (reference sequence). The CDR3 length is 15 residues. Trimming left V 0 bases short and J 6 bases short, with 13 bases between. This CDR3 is CASSESGSAGDTQYF. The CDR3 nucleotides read TGCGCCAGCAGTGAGTCTGGGAGTGCCGGGGATACGCAGTATTTT.

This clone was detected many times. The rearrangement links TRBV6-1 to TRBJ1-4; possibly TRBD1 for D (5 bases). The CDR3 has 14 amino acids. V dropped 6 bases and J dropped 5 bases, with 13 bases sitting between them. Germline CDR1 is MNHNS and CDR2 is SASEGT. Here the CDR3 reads CASSRGSANEKLFF. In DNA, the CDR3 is TGTGCCAGCAGCCGGGGCTCGGCGAATGAAAAACTGTTTTTT.

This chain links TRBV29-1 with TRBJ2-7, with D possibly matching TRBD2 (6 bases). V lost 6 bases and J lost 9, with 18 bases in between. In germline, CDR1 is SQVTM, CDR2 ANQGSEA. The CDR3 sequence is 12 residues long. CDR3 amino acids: CSVVKGDSRQYF. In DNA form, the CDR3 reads TGCAGCGTCGTTAAAGGGGACTCACGGCAGTACTTC.

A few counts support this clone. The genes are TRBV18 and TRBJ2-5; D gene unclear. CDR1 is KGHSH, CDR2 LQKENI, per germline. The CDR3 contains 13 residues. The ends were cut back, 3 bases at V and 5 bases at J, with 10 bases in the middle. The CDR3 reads CASSPKARETQYF. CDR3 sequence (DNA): TGTGCCAGCTCACCGAAGGCTAGGGAGACCCAGTACTTC.

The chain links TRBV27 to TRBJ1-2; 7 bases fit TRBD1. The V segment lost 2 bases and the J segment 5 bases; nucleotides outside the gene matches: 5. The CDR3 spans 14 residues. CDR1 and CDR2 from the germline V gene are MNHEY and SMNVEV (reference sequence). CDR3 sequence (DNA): TGTGCCAGCAGTTTAGGGTCGGGACAGTATGGCTACACCTTC. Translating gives CASSLGSGQYGYTF.

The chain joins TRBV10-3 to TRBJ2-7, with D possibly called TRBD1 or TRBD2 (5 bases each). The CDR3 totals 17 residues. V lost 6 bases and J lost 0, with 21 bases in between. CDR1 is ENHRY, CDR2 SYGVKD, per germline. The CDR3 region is CAISLKALSGASYEQYF. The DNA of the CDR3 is TGTGCCATCAGCTTGAAGGCCCTATCCGGGGCCTCCTACGAGCAGTACTTC.

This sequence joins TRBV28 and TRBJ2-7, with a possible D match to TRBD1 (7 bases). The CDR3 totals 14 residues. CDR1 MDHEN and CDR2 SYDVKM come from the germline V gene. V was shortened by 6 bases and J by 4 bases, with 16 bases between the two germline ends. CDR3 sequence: CASSWATGRYEQYF. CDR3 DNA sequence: TGTGCCAGCAGCTGGGCGACAGGGAGGTACGAGCAGTACTTC.

CDR3 nucleotides: TGTGCCACCAGCAGGGGGGAGGCAGAGACCCAGTACTTC. It yields the protein CATSRGEAETQYF. The rearrangement joins TRBV15 to TRBJ2-5; possible D gene TRBD2, 6 bases. Germline values: CDR1 LNHNV, CDR2 YYDKDF (reference sequence). CDR3 length: 13 amino acids. V was pared by 3 bases and J by 4 bases, with 9 bases between.

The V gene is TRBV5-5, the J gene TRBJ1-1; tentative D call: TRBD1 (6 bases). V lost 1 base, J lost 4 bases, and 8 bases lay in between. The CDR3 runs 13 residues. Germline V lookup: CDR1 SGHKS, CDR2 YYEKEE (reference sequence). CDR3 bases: TGTGCCAGCAGCTTGATGGGGGCCACTGAAGCTTTCTTT. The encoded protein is CASSLMGATEAFF.

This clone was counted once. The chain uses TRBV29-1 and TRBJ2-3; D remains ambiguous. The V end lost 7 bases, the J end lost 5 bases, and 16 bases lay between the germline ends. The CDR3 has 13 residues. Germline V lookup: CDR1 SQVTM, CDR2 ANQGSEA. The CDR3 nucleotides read TGCAGCGCCGGTGGAGTAGTTGGAGATACGCAGTATTTT. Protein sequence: CSAGGVVGDTQYF.

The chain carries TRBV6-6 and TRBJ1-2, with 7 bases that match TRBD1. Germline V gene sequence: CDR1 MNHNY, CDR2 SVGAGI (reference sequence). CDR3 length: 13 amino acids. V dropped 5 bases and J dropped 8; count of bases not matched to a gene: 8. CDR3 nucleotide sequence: TGTGCCAGCAGTGCCGACAGGGCGAAAGGCTACACCTTC. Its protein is CASSADRAKGYTF.

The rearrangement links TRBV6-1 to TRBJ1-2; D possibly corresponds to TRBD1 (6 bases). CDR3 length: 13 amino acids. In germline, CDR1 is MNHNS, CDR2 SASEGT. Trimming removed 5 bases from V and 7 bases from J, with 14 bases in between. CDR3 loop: CASSMTGKGGYTF. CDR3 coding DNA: TGTGCCAGCAGTATGACAGGAAAAGGTGGCTACACCTTC.

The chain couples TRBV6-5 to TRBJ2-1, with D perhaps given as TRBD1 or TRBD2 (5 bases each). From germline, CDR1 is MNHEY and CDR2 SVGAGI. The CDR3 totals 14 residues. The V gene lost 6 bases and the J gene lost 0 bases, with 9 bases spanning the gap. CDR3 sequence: CASRGPLSYNEQFF. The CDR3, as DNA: TGTGCCAGCAGGGGACCACTCTCCTACAATGAGCAGTTCTTC.